This T cell receptor (beta chain) is drawn from a study of CXCR3-negative and CXCR3-positive naive CD8 T cells. 5' RACE with UMI labels generated the TRB cDNA libraries. Using the 5' RACE reads, TCRdb records one entry per CDR3 protein without DNA. The sample yields approximately 66,000 distinct CDR3 sequences, of which the top ten take up approximately 1.5%. Germline CDR1 and CDR2: SGHDN and FVKESK. CDR3 length: 18 amino acids. Phenotypically, naive CD8+ T cells corresponded to CD45RO-CCR7+CD27+CD95-. The sample consisted of naive CXCR3- CD8+ T cells from blood. Subset here: CD45RO-CCR7+CD27+CD95- naive CD8+ T cells lacking CXCR3 (TNR3-). This TCR was recovered from a human donor in good health. Some clones in this sample may be carry-over from other donors' samples. V gene TRBV14 combines with J gene TRBJ1-3; TCRdb's assignment of TRBD1 cannot be checked, as there is no DNA. CDR3 in amino acids: CASRQTPRQVGSGNTIYF.